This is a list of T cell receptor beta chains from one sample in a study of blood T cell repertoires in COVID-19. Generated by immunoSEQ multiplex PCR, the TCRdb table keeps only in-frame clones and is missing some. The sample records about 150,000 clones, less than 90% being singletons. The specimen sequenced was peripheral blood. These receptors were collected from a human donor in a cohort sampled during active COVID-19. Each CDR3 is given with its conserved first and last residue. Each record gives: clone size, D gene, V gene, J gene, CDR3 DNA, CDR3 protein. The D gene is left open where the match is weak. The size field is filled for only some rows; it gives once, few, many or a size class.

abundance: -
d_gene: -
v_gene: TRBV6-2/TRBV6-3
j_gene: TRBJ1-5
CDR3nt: TGTGCCAGCAGTACATTGACAGGAGGAAGTGGGAATCAGCCCCAGCATTTT
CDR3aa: CASSTLTGGSGNQPQHF

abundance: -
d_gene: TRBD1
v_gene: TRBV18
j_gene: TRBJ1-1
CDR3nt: TGTGCCAGCTCAAGGGGACAGGCGAACACTGAAGCTTTCTTT
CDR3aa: CASSRGQANTEAFF

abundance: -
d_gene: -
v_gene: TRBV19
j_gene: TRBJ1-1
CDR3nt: TGTGCCAGTAGTATTCTTAACACTGAAGCTTTCTTT
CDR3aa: CASSILNTEAFF

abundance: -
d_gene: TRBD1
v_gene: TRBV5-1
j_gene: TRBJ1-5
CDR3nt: TGCGCCAGCAGCTTGGGAGGGACAGGGTATCAGCCCCAGCATTTT
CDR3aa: CASSLGGTGYQPQHF

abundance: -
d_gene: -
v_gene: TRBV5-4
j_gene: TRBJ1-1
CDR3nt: TGTGCCAGCAGCTTAGACTCGAACACTGAAGCTTTCTTT
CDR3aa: CASSLDSNTEAFF

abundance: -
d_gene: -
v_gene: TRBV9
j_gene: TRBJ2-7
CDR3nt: TGTGCCAGCAGCTCAGGAGGAGACAGGAACCACGAGCAGTACTTC
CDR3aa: CASSSGGDRNHEQYF

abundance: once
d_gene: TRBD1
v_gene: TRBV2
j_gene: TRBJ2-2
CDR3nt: TGTGCCAGCAGTCTGGACAGGGCTAACACCGGGGAGCTGTTTTTT
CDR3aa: CASSLDRANTGELFF

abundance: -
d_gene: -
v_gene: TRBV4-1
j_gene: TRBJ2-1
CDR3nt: TGCGCCAGCAGCCAAGAGGCAAGGGGATTCTACAATGAGCAGTTCTTC
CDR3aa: CASSQEARGFYNEQFF

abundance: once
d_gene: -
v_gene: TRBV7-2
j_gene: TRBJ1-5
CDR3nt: TGTGCCAGCAGCTTAGGAGCGGGCAATCAGCCCCAGCATTTT
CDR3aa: CASSLGAGNQPQHF

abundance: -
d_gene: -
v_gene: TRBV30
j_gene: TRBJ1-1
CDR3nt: TGTGCCTGGAGTTGGAATTGGGAGAGGGACACTGAAGCTTTCTTT
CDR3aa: CAWSWNWERDTEAFF

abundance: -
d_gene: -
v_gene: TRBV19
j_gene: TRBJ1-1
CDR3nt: TGTGCCAGCCGCCCGGGGGGCAAGACTGAAGCTTTCTTT
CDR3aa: CASRPGGKTEAFF

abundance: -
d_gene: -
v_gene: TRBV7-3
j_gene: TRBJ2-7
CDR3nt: TGTGCCAGCAGCGCCCAAACTAGCTCCGAGCAGTACTTC
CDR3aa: CASSAQTSSEQYF

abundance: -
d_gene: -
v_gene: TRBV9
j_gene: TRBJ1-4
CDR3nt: TGTGCCAGCAGCGTAGGAGGGTACAGTGAAAAACTGTTTTTT
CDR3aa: CASSVGGYSEKLFF

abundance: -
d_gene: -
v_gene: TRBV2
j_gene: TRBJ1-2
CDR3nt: TGTGCCAGCAGTGCCGGTGAATACTTCTATGGCTACACCTTC
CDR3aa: CASSAGEYFYGYTF

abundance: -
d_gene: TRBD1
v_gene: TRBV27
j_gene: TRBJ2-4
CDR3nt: TGTGCCAGTAAATGGCTTACAGGGGGAATCGGCAAAAACATTCAGTACTTC
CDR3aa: CASKWLTGGIGKNIQYF

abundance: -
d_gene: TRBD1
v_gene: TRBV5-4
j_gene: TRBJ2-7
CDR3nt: TGTGCCAGCAGCTGGACAGGCTCCTACGAGCAGTACTTC
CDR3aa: CASSWTGSYEQYF

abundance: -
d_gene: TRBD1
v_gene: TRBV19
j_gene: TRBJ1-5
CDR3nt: TGTGCCAGTAGTACCCCCCGGACAGGGGTGGACCAGCCCCAGCATTTT
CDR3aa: CASSTPRTGVDQPQHF

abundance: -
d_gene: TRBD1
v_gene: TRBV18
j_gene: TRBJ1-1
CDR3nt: TGTGCCAGCTCACCTAGGACAGGAGACACTGAAGCTTTCTTT
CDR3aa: CASSPRTGDTEAFF

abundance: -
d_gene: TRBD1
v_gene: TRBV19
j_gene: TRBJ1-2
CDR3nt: TGTGCCAGTAGTATAGAGGACAGGGAGGGTCGCTACACCTTC
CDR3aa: CASSIEDREGRYTF

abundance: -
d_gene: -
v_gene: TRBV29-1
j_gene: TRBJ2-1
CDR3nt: TGCAGCGTTGAGCGGCGGGCTGAGCAGTTCTTC
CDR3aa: CSVERRAEQFF

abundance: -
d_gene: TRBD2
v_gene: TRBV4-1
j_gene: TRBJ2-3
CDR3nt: TGCGCCAGCAGCCAAGTGGCGGGGGGCACAGATACGCAGTATTTT
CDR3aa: CASSQVAGGTDTQYF

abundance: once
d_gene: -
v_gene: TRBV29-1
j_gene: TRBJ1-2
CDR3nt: TGCAGCGTCAATACAGGCGGCTACACCTTC
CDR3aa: CSVNTGGYTF

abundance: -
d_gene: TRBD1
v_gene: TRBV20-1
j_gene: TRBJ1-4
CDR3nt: TGCAGTGCTAGGGGGGTGACAGGGGTCTTTTTT
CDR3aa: CSARGVTGVFF

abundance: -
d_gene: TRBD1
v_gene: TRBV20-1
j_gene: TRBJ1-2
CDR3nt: TGCAGTGCTAGTAAACAGGGGGCGGATGGCTACACCTTC
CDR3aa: CSASKQGADGYTF

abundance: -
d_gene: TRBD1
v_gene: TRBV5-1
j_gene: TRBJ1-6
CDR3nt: TGCGCCAGCAGTTTTTCCACTACAGGGGTGCATTCACCCCTCCACTTT
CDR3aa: CASSFSTTGVHSPLHF

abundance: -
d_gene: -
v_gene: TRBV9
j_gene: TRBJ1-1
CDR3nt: TGTGCCAGCAGCCCGGGGACTGAAGCTTTCTTT
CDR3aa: CASSPGTEAFF

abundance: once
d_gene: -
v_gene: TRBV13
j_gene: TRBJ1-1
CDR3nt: TGTGCCAGCAGCCCGCGGGGGGGGGCCGGGGACACTGAAGCTTTCTTT
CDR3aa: CASSPRGGAGDTEAFF